The following is a T cell receptor (beta chain) sequence with its context. This entry comes from a study of T-cell reconstitution after alpha-beta-depleted transplantation in children. As it was prepared, the TCRbeta library received unique molecular identifiers. Via MiXCR, TCRdb re-called the PCR reads, giving one row per CDR3 protein. The top ten clones hold roughly 5% of a sample with around 380,000 distinct CDR3 sequences, approximately 11% of them seen once. The length of the CDR3 is 18 residues. J gave up 0 bases and V 2 bases, and 6 bases lay outside the gene matches. Germline V gene lookup returns CDR1 MGHDK and CDR2 SYGVNS.

The TCR comes from a human donor who donated a stem cell graft to a child with acute myeloid leukemia. Sequenced here: PBMCs from the stem cell graft donor, sampled from the stem cell graft. This rearrangement joins TRBV25-1 to TRBJ2-6; TRBD1 matches at 8 bases. CDR3 in DNA: TGTGCCAGCAGTGAACCGCAGGGGGCCCACTCTGGGGCCAACGTCCTGACTTTC. This sequence encodes CASSEPQGAHSGANVLTF.